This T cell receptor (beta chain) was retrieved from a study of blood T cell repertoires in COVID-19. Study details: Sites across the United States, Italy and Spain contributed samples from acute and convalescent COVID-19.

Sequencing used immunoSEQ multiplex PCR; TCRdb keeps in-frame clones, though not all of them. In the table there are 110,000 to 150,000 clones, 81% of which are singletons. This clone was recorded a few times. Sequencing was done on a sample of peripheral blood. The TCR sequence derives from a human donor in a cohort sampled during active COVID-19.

CDR3 coding DNA: TGTGCCAGTAGTAAGGTACTGGGGCCACCGGGCGAGCAGTACTTC. Residues: CASSKVLGPPGEQYF. The chain couples TRBV19 to TRBJ2-7; weak D call: TRBD1 (5 bases). CDR3 size: 15 residues. V was trimmed by 4 bases and J by 6 bases, leaving 19 bases between them. CDR1 is LNHDA and CDR2 is SQIVND in the germline V gene (reference sequence).